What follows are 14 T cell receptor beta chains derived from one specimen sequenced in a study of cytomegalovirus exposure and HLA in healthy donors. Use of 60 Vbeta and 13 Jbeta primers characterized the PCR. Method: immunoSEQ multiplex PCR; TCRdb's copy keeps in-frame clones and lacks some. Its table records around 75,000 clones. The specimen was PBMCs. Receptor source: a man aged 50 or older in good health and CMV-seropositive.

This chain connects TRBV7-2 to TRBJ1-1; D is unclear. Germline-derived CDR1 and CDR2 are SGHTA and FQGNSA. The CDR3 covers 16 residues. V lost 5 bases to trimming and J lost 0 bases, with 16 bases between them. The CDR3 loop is CASSPGPNDMNTEAFF. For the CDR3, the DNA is TGTGCCAGCAGCCCGGGTCCTAATGATATGAACACTGAAGCTTTCTTT.

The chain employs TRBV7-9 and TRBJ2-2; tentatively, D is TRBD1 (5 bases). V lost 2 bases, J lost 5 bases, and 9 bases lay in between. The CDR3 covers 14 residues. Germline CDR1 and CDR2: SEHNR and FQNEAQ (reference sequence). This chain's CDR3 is CASSLRQGTGELFF. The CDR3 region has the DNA TGTGCCAGCAGCTTAAGGCAGGGAACCGGGGAGCTGTTTTTT. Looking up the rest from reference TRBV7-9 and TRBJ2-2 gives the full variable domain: DTGVSQNPRHKITKRGQNVTFRCDPISEHNRLYWYRQTLGQGPEFLTYFQNEAQLEKSRLLSDRFSAERPKGSFSTLEIQRTEQGDSAMYLCASSLRQGTGELFFGEGSRLTVL.

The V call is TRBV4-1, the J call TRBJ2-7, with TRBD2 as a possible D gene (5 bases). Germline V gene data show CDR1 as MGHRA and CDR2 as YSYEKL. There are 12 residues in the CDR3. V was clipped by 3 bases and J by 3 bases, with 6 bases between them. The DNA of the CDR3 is TGCGCCAGCAGCCATGAGGGCTACGAGCAGTACTTC. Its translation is CASSHEGYEQYF.

CDR3 sequence (DNA): TGCGCCAGCAGCTGGGGCGGACCCTCGAGCTCCTACAATGAGCAGTTCTTC. This translates into CASSWGGPSSSYNEQFF. This rearrangement joins TRBV5-1 to TRBJ2-1; possibly TRBD1 for D (5 bases). CDR1 is SGHRS, CDR2 YFSETQ, per germline. V was pared by 3 bases and J by 0 bases, with 16 bases between. The CDR3 is 17 amino acids.

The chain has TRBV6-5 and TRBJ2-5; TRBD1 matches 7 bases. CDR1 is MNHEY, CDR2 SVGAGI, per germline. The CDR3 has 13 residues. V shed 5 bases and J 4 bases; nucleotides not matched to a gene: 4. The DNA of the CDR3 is TGTGCCAGCAGTCCTAGGACAGGAGAGACCCAGTACTTC. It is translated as CASSPRTGETQYF.

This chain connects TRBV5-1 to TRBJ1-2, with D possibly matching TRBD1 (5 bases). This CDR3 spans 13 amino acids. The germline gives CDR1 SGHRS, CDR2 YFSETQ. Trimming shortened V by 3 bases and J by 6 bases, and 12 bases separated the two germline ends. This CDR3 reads CASSSAGENGYTF. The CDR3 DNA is TGCGCCAGCAGCTCGGCGGGGGAAAATGGCTACACCTTC. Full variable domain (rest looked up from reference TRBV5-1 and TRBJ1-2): KAGVTQTPRYLIKTRGQQVTLSCSPISGHRSVSWYQQTPGQGLQFLFEYFSETQRNKGNFPGRFSGRQFSNSRSEMNVSTLELGDSALYLCASSSAGENGYTFGSGTRLTVV.

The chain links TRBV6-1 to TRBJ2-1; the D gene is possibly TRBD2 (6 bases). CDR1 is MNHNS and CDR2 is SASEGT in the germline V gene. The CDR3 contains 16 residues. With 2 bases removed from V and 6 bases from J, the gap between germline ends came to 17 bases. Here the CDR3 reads CASSERAGTLFNEQFF. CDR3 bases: TGTGCCAGCAGTGAACGAGCCGGGACTTTATTCAATGAGCAGTTCTTC.

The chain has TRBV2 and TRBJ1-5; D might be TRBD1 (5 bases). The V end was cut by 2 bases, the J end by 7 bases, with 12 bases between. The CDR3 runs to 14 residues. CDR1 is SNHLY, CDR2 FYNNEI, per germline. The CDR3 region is CASSESVGAQPQHF. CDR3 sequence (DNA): TGTGCCAGCAGTGAAAGCGTAGGGGCCCAGCCCCAGCATTTT.

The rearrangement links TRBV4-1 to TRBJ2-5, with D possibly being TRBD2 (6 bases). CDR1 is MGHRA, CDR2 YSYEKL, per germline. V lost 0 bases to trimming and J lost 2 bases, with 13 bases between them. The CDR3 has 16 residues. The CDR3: CASSQERGFGQETQYF. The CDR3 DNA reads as TGCGCCAGCAGCCAAGAGCGGGGATTTGGTCAAGAGACCCAGTACTTC.

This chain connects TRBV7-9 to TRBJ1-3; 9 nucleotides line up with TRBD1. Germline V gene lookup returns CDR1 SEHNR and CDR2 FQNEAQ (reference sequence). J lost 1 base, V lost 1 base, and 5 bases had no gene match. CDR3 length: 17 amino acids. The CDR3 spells CASSLGAGTGSGNTIYF. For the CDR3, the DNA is TGTGCCAGCAGCTTAGGAGCCGGGACAGGGTCTGGAAACACCATATATTTT. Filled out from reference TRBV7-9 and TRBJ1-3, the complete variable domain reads DTGVSQNPRHKITKRGQNVTFRCDPISEHNRLYWYRQTLGQGPEFLTYFQNEAQLEKSRLLSDRFSAERPKGSFSTLEIQRTEQGDSAMYLCASSLGAGTGSGNTIYFGEGSWLTVV.

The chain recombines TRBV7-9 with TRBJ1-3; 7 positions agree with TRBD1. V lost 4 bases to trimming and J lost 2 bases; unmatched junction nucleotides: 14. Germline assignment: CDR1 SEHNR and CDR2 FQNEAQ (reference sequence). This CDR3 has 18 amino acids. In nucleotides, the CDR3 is TGTGCCAGCAGCTCAAACCCCTGGTACAGGGGAGCTGGAAACACCATATATTTT. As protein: CASSSNPWYRGAGNTIYF.

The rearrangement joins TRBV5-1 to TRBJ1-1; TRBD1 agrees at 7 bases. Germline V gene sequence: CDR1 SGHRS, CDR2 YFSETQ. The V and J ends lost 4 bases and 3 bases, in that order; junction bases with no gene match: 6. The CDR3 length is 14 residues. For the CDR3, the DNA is TGCGCCAGCAGCAAGACCCAGGGGGACACTGAAGCTTTCTTT. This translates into CASSKTQGDTEAFF.

The CDR3 region is CASSVTGSSTDTQYF. The CDR3 DNA follows: TGTGCCAGCAGTGTGACAGGGTCTAGCACAGATACGCAGTATTTT. The V gene is TRBV6-1, the J gene TRBJ2-3; 7 nucleotides align to TRBD1. This CDR3 has 15 amino acids. Germline CDR1 MNHNS, CDR2 SASEGT. V dropped 4 bases and J dropped 0; count of bases not matched to a gene: 4.

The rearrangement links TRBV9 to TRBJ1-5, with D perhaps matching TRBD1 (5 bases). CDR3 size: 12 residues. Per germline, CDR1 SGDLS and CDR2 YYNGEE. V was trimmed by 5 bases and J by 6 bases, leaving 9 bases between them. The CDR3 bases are TGTGCCAGCAGTAGGGGTAGTCAGCCCCAGCATTTT. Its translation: CASSRGSQPQHF.